The 24 T cell receptor beta chains reported below all come from one sample, sequenced in a study of blood T cell repertoires in COVID-19. Generated by immunoSEQ multiplex PCR, the TCRdb table keeps only in-frame clones and is missing some. Of approximately 300,000 clones listed, 89% are singletons. The specimen was PBMCs or T cells enriched from blood (not recorded which). These receptors were taken from a man aged 55 to 70 who had recovered from COVID-19.

The V and J genes are TRBV21-1 and TRBJ1-1; the table gives TRBD1 as D, unverified against the DNA. TRBV21-1 is annotated as a pseudogene. The CDR3 length is 17 residues. The CDR3, as DNA: TGTGCCAGCAGCAAACGGACAGGTCAATCGCGGAGGACTGAAGCTTTCTTT. Protein: CASSKRTGQSRRTEAFF.

V gene TRBV2 combines with J gene TRBJ1-5, with 7 positions matching TRBD1. The CDR3 extends over 14 amino acids. The germline V gene encodes CDR1 SNHLY and CDR2 FYNNEI. With V trimmed by 4 bases and J by 6 bases, 6 bases remained unmatched. The CDR3 DNA is TGTGCCAGCAGTGGGACAGGCAAGACTCAGCCCCAGCATTTT. As protein: CASSGTGKTQPQHF. Full variable domain (remainder filled in from reference TRBV2 and TRBJ1-5): EPEVTQTPSHQVTQMGQEVILRCVPISNHLYFYWYRQILGQKVEFLVSFYNNEISEKSEIFDDQFSVERPDGSNFTLKIRSTKLEDSAMYFCASSGTGKTQPQHFGDGTRLSIL.

The DNA for the CDR3 is TGTGCCAGCGGCGGCGGAAACACTAGCACAGATACGCAGTATTTT. Translating it yields CASGGGNTSTDTQYF. The V call is TRBV7-3, the J call TRBJ2-3; D ambiguous. The V gene lost 8 bases and the J gene lost 0 bases, with 15 bases spanning the gap. Germline V lookup: CDR1 SGHTA, CDR2 FQGTGA. This CDR3 has 15 amino acids. Complete variable domain (other parts from reference TRBV7-3 and TRBJ2-3): GAGVSQTPSNKVTEKGKYVELRCDPISGHTALYWYRQSLGQGPEFLIYFQGTGAADDSGLPNDRFFAVRPEGSVSTLKIQRTERGDSAVYLCASGGGNTSTDTQYFGPGTRLTVL.

Ten or more counts support this clone. The chain employs TRBV28 and TRBJ1-4; weak D call: TRBD1 (5 bases). Germline CDR1 reads MDHEN; CDR2 reads SYDVKM. CDR3 length equals 12 residues. Trimming cost V 6 bases and J 8 bases, with 10 bases left between them. CDR3 residues: CASRGDREKLFF. CDR3 sequence (DNA): TGTGCCAGCAGGGGCGACAGAGAAAAACTGTTTTTT.

The rearrangement joins TRBV7-2 to TRBJ2-5, with TRBD1 identical over 10 bases. The germline V gene has CDR1 SGHTA and CDR2 FQGNSA. Unmatched junction bases numbered 17, after V lost 0 bases and J lost 4 bases. The CDR3 has 20 amino acids. The CDR3 bases are TGTGCCAGCAGCTTAGCCCCTCCGGGACAGGGGCTGCTAGTTAGAGAGACCCAGTACTTC. Translated: CASSLAPPGQGLLVRETQYF. The variable domain in full, completed from reference TRBV7-2 and TRBJ2-5, reads GAGVSQSPSNKVTEKGKDVELRCDPISGHTALYWYRQSLGQGLEFLIYFQGNSAPDKSGLPSDRFSAERTGGSVSTLTIQRTQQEDSAVYLCASSLAPPGQGLLVRETQYFGPGTRLLVL.

This clone was seen a few times. V usage is TRBV4-1 and J usage is TRBJ2-3, with 7 bases lining up with TRBD2. Unmatched junction bases numbered 7, after V lost 1 base and J lost 3 bases. Germline V lookup: CDR1 MGHRA, CDR2 YSYEKL. This CDR3 contains 16 residues. This CDR3 reads CASSQGRASGTDTQYF. CDR3 nucleotides: TGCGCCAGCAGCCAAGGGAGGGCTAGCGGAACAGATACGCAGTATTTT.

This rearrangement joins TRBV19 to TRBJ2-1, with TRBD1 matching 10 bases. After removal of 5 bases from V and 6 bases from J, the junction contained 7 bases not matched to a gene. This CDR3 region has 15 residues. The germline V gene has CDR1 LNHDA and CDR2 SQIVND (reference sequence). The DNA of the CDR3 is TGTGCCAGTAGTGTCACCGGGACAGGGGTCAATGAGCAGTTCTTC. Its translation: CASSVTGTGVNEQFF.

V usage is TRBV6-5 and J usage is TRBJ2-7; TRBD1 matches at 12 bases. J gave up 0 bases and V 4 bases, and 4 bases lay outside the gene matches. Per the germline V gene, CDR1 is MNHEY and CDR2 is SVGAGI. This CDR3 has 16 amino acids. The CDR3 reads CASSSGQGATSYEQYF. DNA of the CDR3: TGTGCCAGCAGTTCGGGACAGGGGGCTACCTCCTACGAGCAGTACTTC.

The chain is built from TRBV2 and TRBJ1-5; 9 nucleotides match TRBD1. The germline CDR1 and CDR2 sequences are SNHLY and FYNNEI. J was trimmed by 6 bases and V by 6 bases; bases with no gene match: 12. CDR3 length: 16 amino acids. CDR3 nucleotide sequence: TGTGCCAGCAGCGCAGGGACGACAGGGGGGATTCAGCCCCAGCATTTT. Amino acids: CASSAGTTGGIQPQHF.

The chain combines TRBV19 with TRBJ1-1, with D perhaps matching TRBD1 (6 bases). With 3 bases removed from V and 6 bases from J, the gap between germline ends came to 14 bases. Germline assignment: CDR1 LNHDA and CDR2 SQIVND (reference sequence). The CDR3 length is 14 residues. The CDR3 DNA is TGTGCCAGTAGTATTAACGGGGGGCATCCTGAAGCTTTCTTT. This translates into CASSINGGHPEAFF.

DNA for the CDR3: TGTGCCAGCAGCTTAGTTAAGCTGAAATCCAATGAGCAGTTCTTC. Amino acid sequence: CASSLVKLKSNEQFF. The chain recombines TRBV7-9 with TRBJ2-1, with D hard to call. The CDR3 is 15 residues long. Germline V gene data show CDR1 as SEHNR and CDR2 as FQNEAQ (reference sequence). V dropped 1 base and J dropped 6 bases, with 13 bases sitting between them.

This sequence joins TRBV27 and TRBJ1-4; D might be TRBD1 (6 bases). The germline CDR1 and CDR2 sequences are MNHEY and SMNVEV (reference sequence). The CDR3 covers 14 residues. V shed 5 bases and J shed 8 bases, with 15 bases lying between them. This CDR3 reads CASSRGTRTEKLFF. CDR3 coding DNA: TGTGCCAGCAGTAGGGGGACGAGGACGGAAAAACTGTTTTTT.

The sample holds one count of this clone. The chain is built from TRBV19 and TRBJ2-7, with D tentatively TRBD2 (5 bases). Germline V gene lookup returns CDR1 LNHDA and CDR2 SQIVND (reference sequence). The CDR3 is 12 amino acids. Trimming cost V 5 bases and J 3 bases, with 8 bases left between them. In nucleotides, the CDR3 is TGTGCCAGTAGTGGCGGGTTCTACGAGCAGTACTTC. This codes for CASSGGFYEQYF.

CDR3 loop: CASSQRLAGVRTGELFF. CDR3 bases: TGTGCCAGCAGCCAGAGACTAGCGGGAGTTCGAACCGGGGAGCTGTTTTTT. The rearrangement joins TRBV3-1 (or the pseudogene TRBV3-2) to TRBJ2-2; 12 nucleotides line up with TRBD2. This CDR3 comprises 17 residues. The V gene's germline CDR1 is LGHDT and CDR2 YNNKEL (reference sequence). V lost 3 bases, J lost 5 bases, and 7 bases stayed unmatched.

This chain uses TRBV6-6 with TRBJ2-6; TRBD1 matches at 11 bases. Losses at the gene ends were 5 bases for V and 4 bases for J; bases not matched to a gene: 7. This CDR3 is built from 17 residues. Germline V CDR1 and CDR2: MNHNY, SVGAGI (reference sequence). The CDR3 is CASSPGQGVSGANVLTF. The CDR3 nucleotides are TGTGCCAGCAGTCCGGGACAGGGGGTATCCGGGGCCAACGTCCTGACTTTC.

The rearrangement joins TRBV11-3 to TRBJ2-7, with TRBD2 matching over 14 bases. Losses at the gene ends were 5 bases for V and 3 bases for J; bases not matched to a gene: 6. The V gene's germline CDR1 is SGHNT and CDR2 YENEEA. The CDR3 length is 16 residues. The CDR3 coding sequence is TGTGCCAGCAGCCCCGGGACTAGCGGGAGCATCTACGAGCAGTACTTC. It is translated as CASSPGTSGSIYEQYF.

Written as DNA, the CDR3 is TGTGCCACCAGCCCGGGGTTCAATGAGCAGTTCTTC. Translating it yields CATSPGFNEQFF. This chain connects TRBV24-1 to TRBJ2-1; maybe TRBD2 (5 bases). Germline CDR1 is KGHDR and CDR2 is SFDVKD. The CDR3 consists of 12 residues. V lost 7 bases to trimming and J lost 6 bases, with 9 bases between them.

The chain carries TRBV10-3 and TRBJ2-3, with TRBD1 matching over 7 bases. The V and J ends lost 7 bases and 1 base, in that order; junction bases with no gene match: 17. There are 18 residues in the CDR3. In germline, CDR1 is ENHRY, CDR2 SYGVKD. The CDR3 nucleotides read TGTGCCATCAAAAGACAGGGCTCCCACCTCTCGGGCACAGATACGCAGTATTTT. Protein: CAIKRQGSHLSGTDTQYF.

The V gene is TRBV28, the J gene TRBJ2-1; TRBD2 aligns across 8 bases. Per the germline V gene, CDR1 is MDHEN and CDR2 is SYDVKM. The CDR3 runs 14 residues. Trimming took 3 bases from V and 5 from J; bases not matched to a gene: 3. The DNA for the CDR3 is TGTGCCAGCAGTTTCGCGGGAGGTAACAATGAGCAGTTCTTC. Translated: CASSFAGGNNEQFF.

This clone showed up just once. J is TRBJ2-2 and V is TRBV18; weak D call: TRBD2 (5 bases). CDR1 and CDR2 (germline): KGHSH, LQKENI. V was shortened by 3 bases and J by 0 bases, with 14 bases between the two germline ends. There are 17 residues in the CDR3. The CDR3 DNA is TGTGCCAGCTCACCGGGAGAGACACCTTCGAACACCGGGGAGCTGTTTTTT. Residues: CASSPGETPSNTGELFF.

The chain has TRBV5-1 and TRBJ2-3; 7 nucleotides agree with TRBD2. V shed 0 bases and J 4 bases; nucleotides not matched to a gene: 5. Germline loops: CDR1 SGHRS, CDR2 YFSETQ. The CDR3 runs 15 residues. CDR3 bases: TGCGCCAGCAGCTTGGCGGGGGGAGGACCAGATACGCAGTATTTT. Protein sequence: CASSLAGGGPDTQYF.

The chain recombines TRBV7-2 with TRBJ1-4; a possible D gene is TRBD1 (5 bases). Per the germline V gene, CDR1 is SGHTA and CDR2 is FQGNSA. The V end lost 0 bases, the J end lost 7 bases, and 18 bases lay between the germline ends. The CDR3 is 17 residues long. DNA for the CDR3: TGTGCCAGCAGCTTAGCTGACCGATCCCGGGGGGGTGAAAAACTGTTTTTT. It is translated as CASSLADRSRGGEKLFF.

The genes are TRBV7-2 and TRBJ1-1; tentative D call: TRBD1 (5 bases). The germline V and J ends were trimmed by 5 bases and 4 bases, with 17 bases remaining between them. The germline gives CDR1 SGHTA, CDR2 FQGNSA. This CDR3 is 15 amino acids long. The CDR3 loop is CASSQAYPGGTEAFF. For the CDR3, the DNA is TGTGCCAGCAGCCAAGCATACCCGGGGGGCACTGAAGCTTTCTTT.

CDR3 loop: CATSDARWDRGGQETQYF. Here the CDR3 DNA reads TGTGCCACCAGTGACGCCCGTTGGGACAGGGGGGGCCAAGAGACCCAGTACTTC. The chain joins TRBV24-1 to TRBJ2-5; 11 nucleotides agree with TRBD1. This CDR3 comprises 18 residues. Germline V CDR1 and CDR2: KGHDR, SFDVKD. V lost 4 bases, J lost 1 base, and 10 bases stayed unmatched.